This T cell receptor (beta chain) originates from a study of cytomegalovirus exposure and HLA in healthy donors. Across the study: Previous work identified 120 million or so unique TCR beta sequences from some 170 million T cells.

This clone has more than one count but fewer than ten. Its antigen is as yet unknown. CDR1 and CDR2 (germline): MNHEY, SMNVEV (reference sequence). The length of the CDR3 is 12 residues. J gave up 10 bases and V 4 bases, and 5 bases lay outside the gene matches. PCR was performed using 60 Vbeta and 13 Jbeta primers. Sequencing used immunoSEQ multiplex PCR; TCRdb keeps in-frame clones, though not all of them. In the table there are around 160,000 clones, about 70% of which are singletons. At collection, donors were nominally healthy, but unrecorded immune exposures were probable. Study-wide results and limits: The availability of immune exposure information extended only to CMV serostatus. Per a prior analysis, the majority of TCR beta V segments were productive roughly 87% or roughly 30% of the time.

Sequences were obtained from PBMCs. The TCR sequence derives from a middle-aged woman in good health and CMV-seropositive. This chain uses TRBV27 with TRBJ1-1; the match to TRBD1 covers 8 bases. The CDR3 is CASSSQGAVAFF. CDR3 nucleotides: TGTGCCAGCAGTTCTCAGGGGGCAGTAGCTTTCTTT.